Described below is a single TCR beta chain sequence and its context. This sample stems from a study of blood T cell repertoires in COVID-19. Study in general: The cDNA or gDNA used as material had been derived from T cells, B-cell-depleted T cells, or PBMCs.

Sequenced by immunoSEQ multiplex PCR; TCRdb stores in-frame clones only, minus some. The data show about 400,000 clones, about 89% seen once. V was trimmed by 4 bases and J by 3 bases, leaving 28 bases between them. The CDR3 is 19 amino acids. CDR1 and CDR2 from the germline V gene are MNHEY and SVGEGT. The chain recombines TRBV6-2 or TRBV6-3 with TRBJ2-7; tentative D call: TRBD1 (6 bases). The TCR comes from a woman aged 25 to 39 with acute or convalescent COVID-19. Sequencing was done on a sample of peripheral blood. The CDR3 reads CASSSPTAERVRGYYEQYF. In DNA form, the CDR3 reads TGTGCCAGCAGTTCCCCGACAGCCGAAAGAGTCAGGGGATACTACGAGCAGTACTTC.